These T cell receptor beta chains were read from a single sample in a study of shared clonotypes between healthy human individuals. The assay was immunoSEQ multiplex PCR, and TCRdb's table has in-frame clones only and misses some. The data contain some 2,500,000 clones, roughly 93% of them seen just once; the ten biggest clones take up roughly 0.36%. What was sequenced was naive CD4+ T cells from PBMCs. All receptors derive from a man between 18 and 29 years old in good health. Some clones in this sample may be carry-over from other donors' samples. The CDR3 runs from the conserved cysteine through the conserved F or W. Each record gives: V gene, CDR3 length, J gene, D gene, clone size, CDR3 DNA, CDR3 protein. The D gene is left open where the match is weak. Rows give clone size only sometimes, using once, few, many, or a class for an expanded clone.

>TRBV6-5|15|TRBJ1-1|.|.
TGTGCCAGCAACTCACAAGCGGGGGCGGGGACTGAAGCTTTCTTT
CASNSQAGAGTEAFF
>TRBV5-4|14|TRBJ2-2|TRBD1|.
TGTGCCAGCAGTACTAGACAGGGTCCCGGGGAGCTGTTTTTT
CASSTRQGPGELFF
>TRBV20-1|11|TRBJ1-2|.|.
TGCAGTGCTACCTCTAACTATGGCTACACCTTC
CSATSNYGYTF
>TRBV9|14|TRBJ2-1|.|.
TGTGCCAGCAGCCGGAGGTACGAGTACAATGAGCAGTTCTTC
CASSRRYEYNEQFF
>TRBV5-1|15|TRBJ2-5|TRBD2|once
TGCGCCAGCAGCCCGCCCCCCACTAGCGGAGAGACCCAGTACTTC
CASSPPPTSGETQYF
>TRBV28|20|TRBJ2-1|TRBD1|once
TGTGCCAGCAGTGGGTATGGGACAGGGGGTCCGAGAGCGGGGTACAATGAGCAGTTCTTC
CASSGYGTGGPRAGYNEQFF
>TRBV7-2|12|TRBJ2-1|.|.
TGTGCCAGCAGCTCACTCGAGAATGAGCAGTTCTTC
CASSSLENEQFF
>TRBV27|11|TRBJ2-7|.|few
TGTGCCAGCAGTTTACCCTACGAGCAGTACTTC
CASSLPYEQYF
>TRBV27|14|TRBJ2-1|.|.
TGTGCCAGCAGTTCAGGACAGTCTTACAATGAGCAGTTCTTC
CASSSGQSYNEQFF
>TRBV9|13|TRBJ2-3|TRBD2|.
TGTGCCAGCAGCGATAGCGGGCGAGATACGCAGTATTTT
CASSDSGRDTQYF
>TRBV25-1|17|TRBJ2-7|.|once
TGTGCCAGCAGTGCCTGGGAAGGTGAGCAGGGGCCCTACGAGCAGTACTTC
CASSAWEGEQGPYEQYF
>TRBV5-1|16|TRBJ2-2|TRBD1|.
TGCGCCAGCAGCGAACAGGGGGCTTTTAGCACCGGGGAGCTGTTTTTT
CASSEQGAFSTGELFF
>TRBV7-8|16|TRBJ2-2|.|.
TGTGCCAGCAGCTTAGCTTTCCGGGAGAGCACCGGGGAGCTGTTTTTT
CASSLAFRESTGELFF
>TRBV28|15|TRBJ2-1|TRBD2|.
TGTGCCAGCAGCTCCAGCGGGAGCTCCTACAATGAGCAGTTCTTC
CASSSSGSSYNEQFF
>TRBV7-2|15|TRBJ2-1|TRBD1|.
TGTGCCAGCAGCAACGACAGGGCAGGCTACAATGAGCAGTTCTTC
CASSNDRAGYNEQFF
>TRBV15|13|TRBJ1-2|.|.
TGTGCCGCCGGGGGGGCTTTTAACTATGGCTACACCTTC
CAAGGAFNYGYTF
>TRBV7-6|16|TRBJ1-3|.|.
TGTGCCAGCAGCTCGGCCCCGGGCGCCTCTGGAAACACCATATATTTT
CASSSAPGASGNTIYF
>TRBV7-7|16|TRBJ2-3|TRBD2|.
TGTGCCAGCAGCTTAGGGACTAGCGGGATGACAGATACGCAGTATTTT
CASSLGTSGMTDTQYF
>TRBV7-8|14|TRBJ1-1|TRBD1|.
TGTGCCAGCAGCAGAAGGGGGCAGAACACTGAAGCTTTCTTT
CASSRRGQNTEAFF
>TRBV28|15|TRBJ2-5|TRBD2|.
TGTGCCAGCAGTTTGCTGGGACTAATTCAAGAGACCCAGTACTTC
CASSLLGLIQETQYF
>TRBV18|16|TRBJ2-5|TRBD1|.
TGTGCCAGCTCACCACCTGGGACAGGGAGGGCAGAGACCCAGTACTTC
CASSPPGTGRAETQYF
>TRBV5-6|16|TRBJ2-5|.|.
TGTGCCAGCAGCCCCCCGGGACACGTCGGGAGTGAGACCCAGTACTTC
CASSPPGHVGSETQYF
>TRBV6-1|15|TRBJ2-2|.|.
TGTGCCAGCAGTGCCACCGGGGCCGGGCAGGGGGAGCTGTTTTTT
CASSATGAGQGELFF
>TRBV7-3|13|TRBJ2-4|.|.
TGTGCCAGCAGCCCTTCTTCAGGGAACATTCAGTACTTC
CASSPSSGNIQYF
>TRBV11-1|16|TRBJ2-3|.|.
TGTGCCAGCAGCTTATATCAGCGGCCTAGCACAGATACGCAGTATTTT
CASSLYQRPSTDTQYF
>TRBV11-2|16|TRBJ1-3|.|.
TGTGCCAGCAGCGCGCGGGACACTCCGATTTGGAACACCATATATTTT
CASSARDTPIWNTIYF
>TRBV21-1|15|TRBJ2-2|.|.
TGTGCCAGCAGCTCAGGGGGGCAGAACACCGGGGAGCTGTTTTTT
CASSSGGQNTGELFF
>TRBV29-1|13|TRBJ2-2|.|.
TGCAGCGTGTATAGCGCGAACACCGGGGAGCTGTTTTTT
CSVYSANTGELFF
>TRBV7-9|15|TRBJ2-2|.|.
TGTGCCAGCAGCTTAGCCCTGGGCGACACCGGGGAGCTGTTTTTT
CASSLALGDTGELFF
>TRBV6-5|11|TRBJ2-7|TRBD2|.
TGTGCCAGCAGTCCGGGGACTATTCCGTACTTC
CASSPGTIPYF
>TRBV6-5|14|TRBJ2-7|.|.
TGTGCCAGCAGCTCCCCCCCGAGCCCGTTCGCGCAGTACTTC
CASSSPPSPFAQYF
>TRBV5-6|11|TRBJ2-3|.|.
TGTGCCAGCAGCTTTGGTAATACGCAGTATTTT
CASSFGNTQYF
>TRBV9|14|TRBJ2-5|.|.
TGTGCCAGCAGCGTAGGGGGGGCAGAAGAGACCCAGTACTTC
CASSVGGAEETQYF
>TRBV19|15|TRBJ2-3|TRBD1|.
TGTGCCAGTAGTATGAGGACAGGGAGGACAGATACGCAGTATTTT
CASSMRTGRTDTQYF
>TRBV9|18|TRBJ2-1|.|.
TGTGCCAGCAGCGTAGGGATACGGGGGGCTCAATCCTACAATGAGCAGTTCTTC
CASSVGIRGAQSYNEQFF
>TRBV28|14|TRBJ1-2|TRBD1|.
TGTGCCAGCAGTTTGGCAGGGGGGTCCTATGGCTACACCTTC
CASSLAGGSYGYTF
>TRBV30|11|TRBJ1-5|.|.
TGTGCCTGGAGTCGGGAGGGGCCCCAGCATTTT
CAWSREGPQHF
>TRBV6-6|12|TRBJ2-7|.|.
TGTGCCAGCAGGGACTACGCCTACGAGCAGTACTTC
CASRDYAYEQYF
>TRBV28|13|TRBJ1-2|.|.
TGTGCCAGCAGTTCACCGGACAGAATCGGCTACACCTTC
CASSSPDRIGYTF
>TRBV9|14|TRBJ1-2|.|.
TGTGCCAGCAGCGTAGGTGTGGGCCACTATGGCTACACCTTC
CASSVGVGHYGYTF
>TRBV29-1|14|TRBJ2-3|TRBD1|once
TGCAGCGTGAACCGGGACAGGGGCTACGATACGCAGTATTTT
CSVNRDRGYDTQYF
>TRBV7-9|10|TRBJ1-3|.|.
TGTGCCAGCAGCTTGGCGACTATATATTTT
CASSLATIYF
>TRBV7-9|13|TRBJ2-5|.|.
TGTGCCAGCAGCCTATTGTCGACGGAGACCCAGTACTTC
CASSLLSTETQYF
>TRBV7-2|12|TRBJ1-1|.|once
TGTGCCAGCAGCTTAGGAGTCACTGAAGCTTTCTTT
CASSLGVTEAFF
>TRBV5-1|18|TRBJ2-7|TRBD1|.
TGCGCCAGCAGCCTAGGGACAGGGGGCTCCGGACGAACCTACGAGCAGTACTTC
CASSLGTGGSGRTYEQYF
>TRBV5-1|13|TRBJ1-1|.|.
TGCGCCAGCAGCGGGGGAATGAACACTGAAGCTTTCTTT
CASSGGMNTEAFF
>TRBV19|17|TRBJ2-1|TRBD2|.
TGTGCCAGTAGTATTCCCCCGGGACTAGCGGGATACAATGAGCAGTTCTTC
CASSIPPGLAGYNEQFF
>TRBV28|14|TRBJ1-2|.|.
TGTGCCAGCAGTTTAGGCTACTTATTTTATGGCTACACCTTC
CASSLGYLFYGYTF
>TRBV5-1|13|TRBJ1-6|.|.
TGCGCCAGCGGGGATGGTCTTAATTCACCCCTCCACTTT
CASGDGLNSPLHF
>TRBV4-1|18|TRBJ2-6|.|.
TGCGCCAGCAGCCTCCGCCAGGGAACAAACTCTGGGGCCAACGTCCTGACTTTC
CASSLRQGTNSGANVLTF
>TRBV25-1|12|TRBJ2-5|.|.
TGTGCCAGCACAGGGAGACAAGAGACCCAGTACTTC
CASTGRQETQYF
>TRBV7-3|14|TRBJ2-2|.|.
TGTGCCAGCAGCTTAGGGGGCGCGGGCGGGGAGCTGTTTTTT
CASSLGGAGGELFF
>TRBV29-1|14|TRBJ2-3|.|.
TGCAGCGTCGTGAAGTTTGTAGGCCCAGATACGCAGTATTTT
CSVVKFVGPDTQYF